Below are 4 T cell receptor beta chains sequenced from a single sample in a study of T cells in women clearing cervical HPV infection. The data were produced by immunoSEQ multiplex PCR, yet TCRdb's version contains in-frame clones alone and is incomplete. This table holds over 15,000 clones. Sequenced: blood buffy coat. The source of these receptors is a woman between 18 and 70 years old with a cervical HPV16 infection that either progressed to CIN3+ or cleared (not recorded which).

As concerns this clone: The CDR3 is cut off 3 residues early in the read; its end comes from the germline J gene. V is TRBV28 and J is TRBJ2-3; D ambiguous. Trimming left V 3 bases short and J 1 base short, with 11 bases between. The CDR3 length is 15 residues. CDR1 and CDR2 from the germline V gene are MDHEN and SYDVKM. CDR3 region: CASSFQAAGTDTQYF. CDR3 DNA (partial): TGTGCCAGCAGTTTCCAGGCTGCCGGCACAGATACG.

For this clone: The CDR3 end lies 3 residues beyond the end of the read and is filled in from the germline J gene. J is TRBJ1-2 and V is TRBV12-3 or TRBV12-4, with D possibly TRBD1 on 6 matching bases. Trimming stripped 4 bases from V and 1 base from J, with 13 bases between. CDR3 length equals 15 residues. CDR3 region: CASSSQGPGNYGYTF. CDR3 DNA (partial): TGTGCCAGCAGTTCACAGGGTCCCGGTAACTATGGC.

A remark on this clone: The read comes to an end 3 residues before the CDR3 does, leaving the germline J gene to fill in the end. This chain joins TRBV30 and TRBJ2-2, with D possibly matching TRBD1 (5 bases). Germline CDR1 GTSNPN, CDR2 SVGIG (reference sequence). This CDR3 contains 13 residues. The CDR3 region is CAWRSGSNEKLFF. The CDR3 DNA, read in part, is TGTGCCTGGAGATCAGGGTCTAATGAAAAG.

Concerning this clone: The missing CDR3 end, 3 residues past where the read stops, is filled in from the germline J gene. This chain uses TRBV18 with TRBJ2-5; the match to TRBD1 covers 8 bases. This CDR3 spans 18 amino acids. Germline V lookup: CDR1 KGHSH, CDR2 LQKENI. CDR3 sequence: CASSPVGQGASRADTQYF. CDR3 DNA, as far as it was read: TGTGCCAGCTCACCAGTCGGGCAGGGGGCGAGTCGAGCAGATACC.